These T cell receptor beta chains were read from a single sample in a study of blood T cell repertoires in COVID-19. TCRdb's table, derived via immunoSEQ multiplex PCR, lists solely in-frame clones and lacks some. Seen here are 140,000 or so clones, about four fifths observed once, and the top ten hold approximately 5%. The material sequenced was peripheral blood. The receptors come from a human donor in a cohort sampled during active COVID-19. The CDR3 runs from the conserved cysteine through the conserved F or W. The D gene is left open where the match is weak. The size field is filled for only some rows; it gives once, few, many or a size class.

v_gene	len	j_gene	d_gene	abundance	CDR3aa	CDR3nt
TRBV28	16	TRBJ1-4	TRBD1	NA	CASSPGTVHPNEKLFF	TGTGCCAGCAGTCCCGGGACAGTGCATCCCAATGAAAAACTGTTTTTT
TRBV18	15	TRBJ2-2	NA	NA	CASSLGQPNTGELFF	TGTGCCAGCTCGTTAGGACAGCCGAACACCGGGGAGCTGTTTTTT
TRBV7-2	15	TRBJ2-1	NA	NA	CASSPSTSTYNEQFF	TGTGCCAGCAGCCCGAGTACCTCAACTTACAATGAGCAGTTCTTC
TRBV6-5	12	TRBJ1-1	TRBD1	NA	CASKDRAGEAFF	TGTGCCAGTAAGGACAGGGCTGGTGAAGCTTTCTTT
TRBV9	13	TRBJ2-7	TRBD1	few	CASSVAGGREQYF	TGTGCCAGCAGCGTGGCAGGGGGTAGGGAGCAGTACTTC
TRBV28	14	TRBJ2-7	TRBD1	NA	CASSSGTGAYEQYF	TGTGCCAGCAGTTCGGGGACAGGGGCCTACGAGCAGTACTTC
TRBV5-4	16	TRBJ2-1	TRBD2	NA	CASSLATRGGLSEQFF	TGTGCCAGCAGCTTGGCGACCCGGGGGGGCCTTTCTGAGCAGTTCTTC
TRBV20-1	11	TRBJ2-7	NA	once	CSAFRTDEQYF	TGCAGTGCTTTTCGGACAGACGAGCAGTACTTC
TRBV13	17	TRBJ1-3	TRBD1	NA	CASSLAPGQLSGNTIYF	TGTGCCAGCAGCTTAGCCCCGGGACAGCTCTCTGGAAACACCATATATTTT
TRBV7-8	16	TRBJ1-4	NA	few	CASSLIPGRDTEKLFF	TGTGCCAGCAGCCTTATCCCGGGGAGGGATACTGAAAAACTGTTTTTT
TRBV5-1	13	TRBJ2-7	TRBD1	NA	CASGTVSSYEQYF	TGCGCCAGCGGGACAGTGAGCTCCTACGAGCAGTACTTC
TRBV12-3/TRBV12-4	13	TRBJ2-7	NA	NA	CASSPIESYEQYF	TGTGCCAGCAGCCCGATAGAGTCCTACGAGCAGTACTTC
TRBV6-5	15	TRBJ1-3	TRBD1	NA	CASTVGQGFGNTIYF	TGTGCCAGCACTGTAGGACAGGGTTTTGGAAACACCATATATTTT
TRBV5-1	13	TRBJ1-2	TRBD1	NA	CASSQDRRDGYTF	TGCGCCAGCAGTCAGGACAGGAGGGATGGCTACACCTTC
TRBV14	16	TRBJ1-1	TRBD1	NA	CASSRGQGRGNTEAFF	TGTGCCAGCAGCCGTGGACAGGGAAGAGGGAACACTGAAGCTTTCTTT
TRBV2	13	TRBJ1-2	NA	once	CASSEDRGYGYTF	TGTGCCAGCAGTGAGGACAGAGGGTATGGCTACACCTTC
TRBV10-3	16	TRBJ2-5	TRBD2	NA	CAISETSGEPGETQYF	TGTGCCATCAGTGAAACTAGCGGGGAGCCTGGAGAGACCCAGTACTTC
TRBV28	15	TRBJ1-4	TRBD1	NA	CASSWGGTGNEKLFF	TGTGCCAGCAGTTGGGGGGGGACAGGAAATGAAAAACTGTTTTTT
TRBV18	16	TRBJ2-3	NA	NA	CASSPPRLGRTDTQYF	TGTGCCAGCTCACCACCACGACTAGGGCGGACAGATACGCAGTATTTT
TRBV7-9	15	TRBJ1-1	NA	NA	CASSLGVGGNTEAFF	TGTGCCAGCAGCTTAGGTGTGGGGGGGAACACTGAAGCTTTCTTT
TRBV6-1	13	TRBJ1-3	NA	NA	CASSEQAGNTIYF	TGTGCCAGCAGTGAGCAGGCTGGAAACACCATATATTTT
TRBV3-1/TRBV3-2	13	TRBJ2-5	NA	NA	CASSQDVPGTQYF	TGTGCCAGCAGCCAAGACGTCCCGGGGACCCAGTACTTC
TRBV9	15	TRBJ2-2	NA	NA	CASSVGGAVGGELFF	TGTGCCAGCAGCGTAGGCGGAGCCGTCGGAGGGGAGCTGTTTTTT
TRBV30	14	TRBJ1-1	TRBD1	NA	CAWSQTGGVTEAFF	TGTGCCTGGAGCCAGACAGGGGGTGTCACTGAAGCTTTCTTT
TRBV6-5	15	TRBJ2-1	TRBD2	once	CASSHTSGSNNEQFF	TGTGCCAGCAGTCATACTAGCGGGAGTAACAATGAGCAGTTCTTC
TRBV7-2	12	TRBJ1-6	NA	once	CASSFPNSPLHF	TGTGCCAGCAGCTTTCCGAATTCACCCCTCCACTTT
TRBV3-1/TRBV3-2	15	TRBJ1-6	NA	NA	CASSHSGVENSPLHF	TGTGCCAGCAGTCACTCCGGGGTTGAGAATTCACCCCTCCACTTT
TRBV16	14	TRBJ1-2	NA	NA	CASSATSGGFGYTF	TGTGCCAGCAGCGCAACCTCGGGGGGGTTTGGCTACACCTTC
TRBV30	11	TRBJ2-1	NA	NA	CAWDRGNEQFF	TGTGCCTGGGATCGGGGAAATGAGCAGTTCTTC
TRBV11-2	14	TRBJ2-5	NA	NA	CASSLVLSGETQYF	TGTGCCAGCAGCTTAGTCCTCTCGGGAGAGACCCAGTACTTC
TRBV14	15	TRBJ1-2	TRBD1	NA	CASSQETGVNYGYTF	TGTGCCAGCAGCCAGGAGACAGGGGTTAACTATGGCTACACCTTC
TRBV15	18	TRBJ2-6	TRBD2	NA	CATSRGTSGSAGANVLTF	TGTGCCACCAGCAGAGGGACTAGCGGGAGTGCTGGGGCCAACGTCCTGACTTTC
TRBV1	15	TRBJ2-1	NA	NA	CTSDGLADGENEQFF	TGCACCAGCGACGGACTAGCGGATGGGGAGAATGAGCAGTTCTTC
TRBV7-3	14	TRBJ1-1	NA	NA	CASSLKGGDTEAFF	TGTGCCAGCAGCTTAAAGGGCGGGGACACTGAAGCTTTCTTT
TRBV19	14	TRBJ2-1	NA	NA	CASSPGPVYNEQFF	TGTGCCAGTAGCCCTGGGCCTGTCTACAATGAGCAGTTCTTC
TRBV19	15	TRBJ2-2	TRBD1	NA	CASTGGGASTGELFF	TGTGCCAGTACAGGGGGCGGGGCGAGCACCGGGGAGCTGTTTTTT
TRBV9	15	TRBJ1-2	TRBD1	NA	CASSVRGTGIYGYTF	TGTGCCAGCAGCGTACGTGGGACAGGGATCTATGGCTACACCTTC
TRBV3-1/TRBV3-2	13	TRBJ2-1	NA	NA	CASSRRGNDEQFF	TGTGCCAGCAGCCGACGGGGGAATGATGAGCAGTTCTTC
TRBV3-1/TRBV3-2	13	TRBJ1-5	NA	NA	CASSQGSFQPQHF	TGTGCCAGCAGCCAAGGTAGTTTCCAGCCCCAGCATTTT
TRBV5-6	15	TRBJ2-1	NA	NA	CASSLALAARNEQFF	TGTGCCAGCAGCTTGGCCTTGGCGGCCCGGAATGAGCAGTTCTTC
TRBV28	15	TRBJ1-4	TRBD1	once	CASREAGTGFEKLFF	TGTGCCAGCAGGGAAGCCGGGACAGGGTTTGAAAAACTGTTTTTT
TRBV7-2	13	TRBJ2-5	TRBD1	NA	CASSPDRGETQYF	TGTGCCAGCAGCCCCGACAGGGGAGAGACCCAGTACTTC
TRBV15	15	TRBJ2-1	TRBD2	NA	CATSREGLAGGQQFF	TGTGCCACCAGCAGAGAGGGGCTAGCGGGAGGTCAGCAGTTCTTC
TRBV2	15	TRBJ2-2	NA	NA	CASRLGTVNTGELFF	TGTGCCAGTAGACTAGGGACGGTGAACACCGGGGAGCTGTTTTTT
TRBV7-2	12	TRBJ2-1	NA	NA	CASSLGPGKQFF	TGTGCCAGCAGCTTAGGTCCGGGAAAGCAGTTCTTC
TRBV5-6	14	TRBJ2-7	TRBD1	NA	CASSLSGTGTEQYF	TGTGCCAGCAGCTTGTCTGGGACAGGGACCGAGCAGTACTTC
TRBV3-1/TRBV3-2	16	TRBJ1-6	TRBD1	few	CASSPNPDRANSPLHF	TGTGCCAGCAGCCCCAACCCCGACAGGGCTAATTCACCCCTCCACTTT
TRBV6-4	15	TRBJ2-2	TRBD1	NA	CASSEGTGETGELFF	TGTGCCAGCAGTGAAGGGACAGGGGAAACCGGGGAGCTGTTTTTT
TRBV24-1	16	TRBJ2-3	TRBD1	NA	CATDPGRTGDADTQYF	TGTGCCACCGACCCCGGTCGGACAGGGGACGCAGATACGCAGTATTTT
TRBV7-9	14	TRBJ1-6	NA	NA	CASSLAQQNSPLHF	TGTGCCAGCAGCTTAGCGCAACAGAATTCACCCCTCCACTTT
TRBV27	15	TRBJ2-1	TRBD2	NA	CASSLGTSGANEQFF	TGTGCCAGCAGTCTCGGGACTAGCGGGGCCAATGAGCAGTTCTTC
TRBV2	15	TRBJ2-2	TRBD1	NA	CASARQGANTGELFF	TGTGCCAGCGCTAGACAGGGGGCGAACACCGGGGAGCTGTTTTTT
TRBV10-3	15	TRBJ1-2	NA	NA	CATRPAPDGVNGYTF	TGTGCCACCAGACCCGCACCCGACGGGGTAAATGGCTACACCTTC
TRBV5-1	15	TRBJ2-1	TRBD2	NA	CASSLSSGGRDEQFF	TGCGCCAGCAGCTTGTCTAGCGGGGGACGGGATGAGCAGTTCTTC
TRBV25-1	11	TRBJ2-7	NA	NA	CASSDIYEQYF	TGTGCCAGCAGTGACATCTACGAGCAGTACTTC
TRBV6-2/TRBV6-3	12	TRBJ2-5	NA	NA	CASSYSGQGGDF	TGTGCCAGCAGTTACTCAGGACAGGGAGGGGACTTC
TRBV11-2	16	TRBJ2-3	TRBD2	NA	CASSLVVAGGLRTQYF	TGTGCCAGCAGCTTGGTCGTAGCGGGAGGGCTTCGGACGCAGTATTTT
TRBV5-4	16	TRBJ2-2	TRBD2	NA	CASSLGVGLATGELFF	TGTGCCAGCAGCTTGGGAGTAGGACTAGCGACCGGGGAGCTGTTTTTT
TRBV7-2	15	TRBJ2-5	TRBD2	NA	CASSGTSGRVETQYF	TGTGCCAGCAGCGGGACTAGCGGGAGGGTAGAGACCCAGTACTTC
TRBV7-3	15	TRBJ2-3	NA	once	CASSYGQTDADTQYF	TGTGCCAGCAGCTACGGACAGACTGATGCAGATACGCAGTATTTT